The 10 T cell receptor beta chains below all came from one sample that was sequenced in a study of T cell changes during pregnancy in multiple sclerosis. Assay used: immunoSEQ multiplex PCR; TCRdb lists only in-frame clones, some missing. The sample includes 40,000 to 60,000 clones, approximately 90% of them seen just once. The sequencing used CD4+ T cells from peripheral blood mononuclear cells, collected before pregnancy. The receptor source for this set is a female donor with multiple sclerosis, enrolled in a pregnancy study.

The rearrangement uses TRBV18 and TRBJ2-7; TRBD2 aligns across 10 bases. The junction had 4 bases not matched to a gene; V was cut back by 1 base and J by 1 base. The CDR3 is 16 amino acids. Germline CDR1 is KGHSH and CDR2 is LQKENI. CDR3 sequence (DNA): TGTGCCAGCTCACCACGCGGACTAGCGGTTTCCTACGAGCAGTACTTC. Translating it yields CASSPRGLAVSYEQYF.

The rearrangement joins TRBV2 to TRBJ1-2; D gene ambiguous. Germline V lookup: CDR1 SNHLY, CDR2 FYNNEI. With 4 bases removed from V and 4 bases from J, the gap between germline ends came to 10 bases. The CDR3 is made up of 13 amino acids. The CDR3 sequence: CASSGGALYGYTF. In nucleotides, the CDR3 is TGTGCCAGCAGTGGAGGAGCCCTCTATGGCTACACCTTC.

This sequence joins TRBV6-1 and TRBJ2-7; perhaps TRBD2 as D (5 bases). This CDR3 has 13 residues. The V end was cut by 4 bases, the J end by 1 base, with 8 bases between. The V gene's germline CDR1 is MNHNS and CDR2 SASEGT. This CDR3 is CASSARESYEQYF. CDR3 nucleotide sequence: TGTGCCAGCAGTGCTCGGGAATCCTACGAGCAGTACTTC.

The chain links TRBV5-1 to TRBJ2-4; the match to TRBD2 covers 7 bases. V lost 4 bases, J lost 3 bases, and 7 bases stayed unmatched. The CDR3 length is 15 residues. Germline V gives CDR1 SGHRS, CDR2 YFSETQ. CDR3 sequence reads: CASSVGLSGKNIQYF. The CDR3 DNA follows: TGCGCCAGCAGCGTGGGACTAAGCGGCAAAAACATTCAGTACTTC.

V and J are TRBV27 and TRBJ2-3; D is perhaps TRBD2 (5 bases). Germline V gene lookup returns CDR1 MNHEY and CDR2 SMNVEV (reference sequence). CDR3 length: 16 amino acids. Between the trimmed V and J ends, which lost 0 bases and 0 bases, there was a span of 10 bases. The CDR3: CASSLSGRGSTDTQYF. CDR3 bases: TGTGCCAGCAGTTTATCCGGCCGGGGAAGCACAGATACGCAGTATTTT.

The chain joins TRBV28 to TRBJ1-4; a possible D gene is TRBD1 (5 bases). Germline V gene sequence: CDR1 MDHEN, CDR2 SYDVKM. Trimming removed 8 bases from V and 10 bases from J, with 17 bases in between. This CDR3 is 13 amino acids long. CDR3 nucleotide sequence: TGTGCCAGCCTCCGGGGAGGAGGGGCAAAACTGTTTTTT. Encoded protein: CASLRGGGAKLFF. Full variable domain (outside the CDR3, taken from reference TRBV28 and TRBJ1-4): DVKVTQSSRYLVKRTGEKVFLECVQDMDHENMFWYRQDPGLGLRLIYFSYDVKMKEKGDIPEGYSVSREKKERFSLILESASTNQTSMYLCASLRGGGAKLFFGSGTQLSVL.

Here the CDR3 reads CASSQVAGQGGYEQYF. CDR3 DNA sequence: TGCGCCAGCAGCCAAGTCGCAGGACAGGGTGGATACGAGCAGTACTTC. The chain recombines TRBV4-1 with TRBJ2-7; 8 bases are shared with TRBD1. The junction had 9 bases not matched to a gene; V was cut back by 1 base and J by 4 bases. CDR1 and CDR2 (germline): MGHRA, YSYEKL. This CDR3 region has 16 residues.

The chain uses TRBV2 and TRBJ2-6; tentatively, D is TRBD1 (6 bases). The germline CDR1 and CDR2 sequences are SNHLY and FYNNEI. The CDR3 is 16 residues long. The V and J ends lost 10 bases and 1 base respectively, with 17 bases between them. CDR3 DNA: TGTGCCACCAAGCAGGGGATCAGATCTGGGGCCAACGTCCTGACTTTC. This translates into CATKQGIRSGANVLTF.

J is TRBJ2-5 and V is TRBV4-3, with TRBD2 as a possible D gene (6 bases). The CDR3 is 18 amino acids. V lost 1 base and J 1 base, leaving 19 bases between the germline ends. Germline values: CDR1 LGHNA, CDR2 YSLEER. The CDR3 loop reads CASSQGARSVGGQETQYF. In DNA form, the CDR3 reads TGCGCCAGCAGCCAAGGGGCTCGGTCTGTGGGGGGCCAAGAGACCCAGTACTTC.

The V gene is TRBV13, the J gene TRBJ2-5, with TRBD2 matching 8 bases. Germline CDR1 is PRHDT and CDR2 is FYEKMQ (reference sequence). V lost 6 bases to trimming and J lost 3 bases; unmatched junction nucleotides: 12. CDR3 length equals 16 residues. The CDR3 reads CASSLREDVTEETQYF. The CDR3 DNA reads TGTGCCAGCAGTTTGCGGGAGGACGTTACGGAAGAGACCCAGTACTTC.